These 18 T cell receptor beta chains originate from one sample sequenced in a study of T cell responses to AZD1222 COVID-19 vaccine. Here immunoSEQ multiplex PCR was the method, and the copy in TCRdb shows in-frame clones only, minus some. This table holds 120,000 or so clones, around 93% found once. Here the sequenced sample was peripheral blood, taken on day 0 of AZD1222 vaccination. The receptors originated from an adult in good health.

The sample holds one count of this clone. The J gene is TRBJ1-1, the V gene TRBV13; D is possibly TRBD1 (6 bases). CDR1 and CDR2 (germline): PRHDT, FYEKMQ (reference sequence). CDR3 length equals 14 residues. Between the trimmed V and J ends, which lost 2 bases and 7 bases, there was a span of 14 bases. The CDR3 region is CASSLRGGRGEAFF. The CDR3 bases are TGTGCCAGCAGCTTAAGAGGGGGGCGCGGTGAAGCTTTCTTT.

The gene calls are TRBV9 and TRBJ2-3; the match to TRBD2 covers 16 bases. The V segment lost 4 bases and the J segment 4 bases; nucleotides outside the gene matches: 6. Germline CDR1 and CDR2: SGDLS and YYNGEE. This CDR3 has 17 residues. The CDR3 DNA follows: TGTGCCAGCAGCCCGGGGACTAGCGGGGGGGCTCCAGATACGCAGTATTTT. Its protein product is CASSPGTSGGAPDTQYF. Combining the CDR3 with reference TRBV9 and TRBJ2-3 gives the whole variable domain DSGVTQTPKHLITATGQRVTLRCSPRSGDLSVYWYQQSLDQGLQFLIQYYNGEERAKGNILERFSAQQFPDLHSELNLSSLELGDSALYFCASSPGTSGGAPDTQYFGPGTRLTVL.

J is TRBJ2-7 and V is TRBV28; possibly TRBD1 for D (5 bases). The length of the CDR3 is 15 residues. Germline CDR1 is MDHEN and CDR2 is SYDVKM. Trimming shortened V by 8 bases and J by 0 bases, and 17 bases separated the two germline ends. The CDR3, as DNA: TGTGCCAGCTACCCAGGGAAGGCGAGCTCCTACGAGCAGTACTTC. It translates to CASYPGKASSYEQYF. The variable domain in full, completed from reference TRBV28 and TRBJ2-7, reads DVKVTQSSRYLVKRTGEKVFLECVQDMDHENMFWYRQDPGLGLRLIYFSYDVKMKEKGDIPEGYSVSREKKERFSLILESASTNQTSMYLCASYPGKASSYEQYFGPGTRLTVT.

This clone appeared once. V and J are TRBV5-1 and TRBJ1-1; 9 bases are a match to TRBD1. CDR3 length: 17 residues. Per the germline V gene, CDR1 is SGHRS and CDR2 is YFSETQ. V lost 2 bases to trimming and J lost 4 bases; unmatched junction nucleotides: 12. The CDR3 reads CASSFRPGTGRSTEAFF. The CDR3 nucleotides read TGCGCCAGCAGCTTCCGGCCCGGGACAGGGCGGAGCACTGAAGCTTTCTTT. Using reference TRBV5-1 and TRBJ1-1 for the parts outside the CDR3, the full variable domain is KAGVTQTPRYLIKTRGQQVTLSCSPISGHRSVSWYQQTPGQGLQFLFEYFSETQRNKGNFPGRFSGRQFSNSRSEMNVSTLELGDSALYLCASSFRPGTGRSTEAFFGQGTRLTVV.

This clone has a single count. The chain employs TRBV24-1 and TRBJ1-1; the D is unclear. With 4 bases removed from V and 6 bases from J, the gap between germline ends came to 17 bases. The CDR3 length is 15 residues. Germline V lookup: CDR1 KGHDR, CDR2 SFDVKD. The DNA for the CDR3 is TGTGCCACCAGTGACTCCCGACGGGTCAGCCCTGAAGCTTTCTTT. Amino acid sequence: CATSDSRRVSPEAFF.

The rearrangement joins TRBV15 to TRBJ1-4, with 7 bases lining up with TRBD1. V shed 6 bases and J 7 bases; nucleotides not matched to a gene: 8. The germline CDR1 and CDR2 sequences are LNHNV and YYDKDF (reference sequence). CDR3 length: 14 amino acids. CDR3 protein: CATRTGSGGEKLFF. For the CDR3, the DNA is TGTGCCACCAGGACAGGGTCTGGGGGTGAAAAACTGTTTTTT.

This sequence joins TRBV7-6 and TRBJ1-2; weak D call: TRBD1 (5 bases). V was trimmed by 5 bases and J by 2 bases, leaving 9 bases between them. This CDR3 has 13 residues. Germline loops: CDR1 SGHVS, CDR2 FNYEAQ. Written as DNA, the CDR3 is TGTGCCAGCAGCCTAGGGGAAAACTATGGCTACACCTTC. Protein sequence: CASSLGENYGYTF.

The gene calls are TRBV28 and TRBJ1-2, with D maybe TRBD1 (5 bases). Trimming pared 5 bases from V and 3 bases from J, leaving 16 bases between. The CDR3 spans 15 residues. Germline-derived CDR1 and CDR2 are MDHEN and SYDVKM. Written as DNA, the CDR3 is TGTGCCAGCAGTCTTCGACAGATCATAGACTATGGCTACACCTTC. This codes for CASSLRQIIDYGYTF.

DNA for the CDR3: TGTGCCAGCAGTTACATTGGAGGGAAAGAGACCCAGTACTTC. It specifies CASSYIGGKETQYF. This rearrangement joins TRBV6-6 to TRBJ2-5, with a weak D call TRBD2 (6 bases). The CDR3 is 14 residues long. Germline-derived CDR1 and CDR2 are MNHNY and SVGAGI (reference sequence). Deletions cut 2 bases from V and 3 bases from J, with 10 bases between.

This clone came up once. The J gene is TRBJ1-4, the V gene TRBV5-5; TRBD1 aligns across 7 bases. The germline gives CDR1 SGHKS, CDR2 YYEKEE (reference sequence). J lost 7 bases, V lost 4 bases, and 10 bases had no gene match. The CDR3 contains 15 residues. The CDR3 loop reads CASSTNRGEGEKLFF. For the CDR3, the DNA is TGTGCCAGCAGCACCAACAGGGGCGAGGGTGAAAAACTGTTTTTT.

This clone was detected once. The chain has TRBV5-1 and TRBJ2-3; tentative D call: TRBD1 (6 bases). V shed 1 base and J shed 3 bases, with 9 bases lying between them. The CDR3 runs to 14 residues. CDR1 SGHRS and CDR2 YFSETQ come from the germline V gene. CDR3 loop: CASSLPGVTDTQYF. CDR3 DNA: TGCGCCAGCAGCTTGCCAGGGGTTACAGATACGCAGTATTTT.

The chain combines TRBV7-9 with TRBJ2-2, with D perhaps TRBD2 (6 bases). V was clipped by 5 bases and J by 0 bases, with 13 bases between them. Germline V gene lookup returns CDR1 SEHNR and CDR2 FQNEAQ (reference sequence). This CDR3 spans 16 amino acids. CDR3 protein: CASSAAGTSNTGELFF. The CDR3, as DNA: TGTGCCAGCAGCGCAGCCGGGACTTCGAACACCGGGGAGCTGTTTTTT.

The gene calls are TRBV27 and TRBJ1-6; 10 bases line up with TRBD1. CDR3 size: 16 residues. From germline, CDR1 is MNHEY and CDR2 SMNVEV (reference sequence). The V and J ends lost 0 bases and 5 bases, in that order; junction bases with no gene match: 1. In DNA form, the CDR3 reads TGTGCCAGCAGTTTATCGACAGGGGGCAATAATTCACCCCTCCACTTT. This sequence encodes CASSLSTGGNNSPLHF.

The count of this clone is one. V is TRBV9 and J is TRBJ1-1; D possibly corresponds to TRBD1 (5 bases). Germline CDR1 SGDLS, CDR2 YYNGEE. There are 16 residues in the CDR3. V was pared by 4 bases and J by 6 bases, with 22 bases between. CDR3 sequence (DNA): TGTGCCAGCAGCATCCATCAAGGGGTCGAAACTCCTGAAGCTTTCTTT. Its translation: CASSIHQGVETPEAFF.

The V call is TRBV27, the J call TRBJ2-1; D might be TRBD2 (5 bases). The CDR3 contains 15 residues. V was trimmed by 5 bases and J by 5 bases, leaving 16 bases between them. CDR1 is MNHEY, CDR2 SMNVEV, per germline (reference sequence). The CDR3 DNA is TGTGCCAGCAGTCTCAGCGGCCCCTTCGACAATGAGCAGTTCTTC. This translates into CASSLSGPFDNEQFF.

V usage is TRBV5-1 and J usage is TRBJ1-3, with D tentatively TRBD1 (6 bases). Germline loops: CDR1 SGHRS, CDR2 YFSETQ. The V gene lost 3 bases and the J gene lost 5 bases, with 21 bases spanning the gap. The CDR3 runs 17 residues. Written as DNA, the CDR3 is TGCGCCAGCAGCTCCGAGCCCCTTGGACAGTTTCGAAACACCATATATTTT. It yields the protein CASSSEPLGQFRNTIYF. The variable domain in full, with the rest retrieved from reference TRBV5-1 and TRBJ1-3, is KAGVTQTPRYLIKTRGQQVTLSCSPISGHRSVSWYQQTPGQGLQFLFEYFSETQRNKGNFPGRFSGRQFSNSRSEMNVSTLELGDSALYLCASSSEPLGQFRNTIYFGEGSWLTVV.

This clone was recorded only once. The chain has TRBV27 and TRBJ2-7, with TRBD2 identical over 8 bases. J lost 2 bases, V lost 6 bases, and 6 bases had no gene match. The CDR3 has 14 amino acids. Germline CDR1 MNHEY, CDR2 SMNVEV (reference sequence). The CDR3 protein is CASRGGTSAYEQYF. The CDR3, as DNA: TGTGCCAGCAGGGGGGGGACTAGTGCCTACGAGCAGTACTTC.

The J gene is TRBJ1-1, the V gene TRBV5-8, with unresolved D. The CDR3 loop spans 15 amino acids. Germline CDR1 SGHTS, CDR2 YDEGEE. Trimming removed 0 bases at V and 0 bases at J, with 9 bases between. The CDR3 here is CASSLAQRMNTEAFF. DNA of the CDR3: TGTGCCAGCAGCTTGGCACAGAGAATGAACACTGAAGCTTTCTTT.